These 6 T cell receptor beta chains came from one sample sequenced in a study of blood T cell repertoires in COVID-19 (dated by TCRdb to about 2020). The library was obtained by the immunoSEQ multiplex PCR assay. TCRdb obtained this table from immuneACCESS and retained in-frame rearrangements with V and J assigned. These tables miss some clones; where compared with another copy, unresolved V genes account for less than half of the shortfall, and the remainder is unexplained. Recorded for this sample are some 76,000 clones; around nine tenths of them occurred a single time. The ten largest clones capture under 6.5% of the sample. The sequenced material came from peripheral blood. All receptors come from a woman younger than 30 with acute or convalescent COVID-19.

The V and J genes are TRBV29-1 and TRBJ2-1; D possibly corresponds to TRBD2 (6 bases). The germline V gene encodes CDR1 SQVTM and CDR2 ANQGSEA. The CDR3 is 10 residues long. V gave up 4 bases and J gave up 10 bases, with 8 bases separating them. The DNA for the CDR3 is TGCAGCGTTGGCGGGAAAGAGCAGTTCTTC. Protein: CSVGGKEQFF.

This chain links TRBV6-5 with TRBJ1-1; 8 nucleotides line up with TRBD1. The CDR3 is made up of 14 amino acids. The ends lost 5 bases at V and 2 bases at J; junction bases unmatched: 4. Germline V gives CDR1 MNHEY, CDR2 SVGAGI. The CDR3 DNA is TGTGCCAGCAGTCTGGGACAGGCAAACACTGAAGCTTTCTTT. Translating it yields CASSLGQANTEAFF.

The chain has TRBV19 and TRBJ2-1, with D tentatively TRBD2 (5 bases). Between the trimmed V and J ends, which lost 7 bases and 5 bases, there was a span of 12 bases. Germline V gene data show CDR1 as LNHDA and CDR2 as SQIVND (reference sequence). CDR3 length: 13 amino acids. In nucleotides, the CDR3 is TGTGCCAGTACCGGGGATGGGGACAATGAGCAGTTCTTC. Protein product: CASTGDGDNEQFF. The full variable domain, completed using reference TRBV19 and TRBJ2-1, is DGGITQSPKYLFRKEGQNVTLSCEQNLNHDAMYWYRQDPGQGLRLIYYSQIVNDFQKGDIAEGYSVSREKKESFPLTVTSAQKNPTAFYLCASTGDGDNEQFFGPGTRLTVL.

The count of this clone is one. This chain joins TRBV2 and TRBJ1-4; possible D gene TRBD1, 6 bases. Deletions cut 5 bases from V and 5 bases from J, with 12 bases between. CDR3 length: 14 residues. Per the germline V gene, CDR1 is SNHLY and CDR2 is FYNNEI. The chain's CDR3 is CASSRDMHNEKLFF. CDR3 DNA sequence: TGTGCCAGCAGTCGGGACATGCACAATGAAAAACTGTTTTTT. The whole variable domain, filled in from reference TRBV2 and TRBJ1-4, reads EPEVTQTPSHQVTQMGQEVILRCVPISNHLYFYWYRQILGQKVEFLVSFYNNEISEKSEIFDDQFSVERPDGSNFTLKIRSTKLEDSAMYFCASSRDMHNEKLFFGSGTQLSVL.

V usage is TRBV5-5 and J usage is TRBJ1-1; the D is unclear. V lost 1 base and J lost 1, with 8 bases in between. From germline, CDR1 is SGHKS and CDR2 YYEKEE (reference sequence). The CDR3 is made up of 14 amino acids. The CDR3 is CASSLLSGNTEAFF. Written as DNA, the CDR3 is TGTGCCAGCAGCTTGTTATCGGGGAACACTGAAGCTTTCTTT.

J is TRBJ2-1 and V is TRBV5-1; D may be TRBD1 (5 bases). CDR1 is SGHRS and CDR2 is YFSETQ in the germline V gene. CDR3 length equals 16 residues. V shed 0 bases and J shed 1 base, with 11 bases lying between them. The CDR3 coding sequence is TGCGCCAGCAGCTTGGTGACGCAGGGTTCCTACAATGAGCAGTTCTTC. Encoded protein: CASSLVTQGSYNEQFF.